This T cell receptor (beta chain) originates from a study of blood T cells in healthy people across ages. Study-wide findings and caveats: Naive CD4+ cells and diversity were both higher in long-lived donors than in aged donors. Estimated diversity across one million T cells was deemed an underestimate.

This clonotype has only a few counts. What it binds is not known. Per the germline V gene, CDR1 is SGHTA and CDR2 is FQGNSA. This CDR3 comprises 16 residues. V lost 4 bases to trimming and J lost 4 bases; unmatched junction nucleotides: 10. Together with a sample-barcoded 5' primer, a J-beta primer mix was included in a second PCR lasting roughly 6 to 12 cycles. TCRdb called the 5' RACE reads again in MiXCR, with one record for every CDR3 protein. The sample shows around 1.5 million distinct CDR3 sequences, 42% of them seen only once. The chain links TRBV7-2 to TRBJ2-3; 8 nucleotides line up with TRBD2. This TCR was sampled from a woman under 30 in good health. Sequencing was performed on blood. As DNA, the CDR3 is TGTGCCAGCAGCTCCCGACTAGAGCGGGAGCCAGATACGCAGTATTTT. Translating it yields CASSSRLEREPDTQYF.